This passage covers 16 T cell receptor beta chains from one sample sequenced in a study of shared clonotypes between healthy human individuals. Measured with immunoSEQ multiplex PCR; TCRdb has only the in-frame clones, and not every one. Among roughly 2.5 million clones listed, around nine tenths were seen once. Sequenced input: naive CD4+ T cells sorted from blood. Subset described: CD45RA+ positively selected. These receptors all come from a man aged 18 to 35 in good health.

The genes are TRBV5-1 and TRBJ2-2; D unresolved. The CDR3 runs to 14 residues. With 0 bases removed from V and 8 bases from J, the gap between germline ends came to 11 bases. CDR1 is SGHRS, CDR2 YFSETQ, per germline. CDR3 DNA: TGCGCCAGCAGCTTGGCAGTAATACCGGGGGAGCTGTTTTTT. It encodes CASSLAVIPGELFF.

V is TRBV18 and J is TRBJ2-7, with 7 positions matching TRBD2. J lost 7 bases, V lost 2 bases, and 8 bases had no gene match. Germline CDR1 is KGHSH and CDR2 is LQKENI. This CDR3 is built from 14 residues. CDR3: CASSPGRESGEQYF. CDR3 DNA: TGTGCCAGCTCACCAGGGAGGGAGTCTGGAGAGCAGTACTTC.

The chain combines TRBV6-1 with TRBJ2-2; maybe TRBD2 (5 bases). The CDR3 is 15 amino acids. V was clipped by 2 bases and J by 7 bases, with 14 bases between them. Germline assignment: CDR1 MNHNS and CDR2 SASEGT. As DNA, the CDR3 is TGTGCCAGCAGTGAATCTCGGGGTGGTATCGGGGAGCTGTTTTTT. This codes for CASSESRGGIGELFF.

This clone has just one count. The V call is TRBV23-1, the J call TRBJ2-6; D remains unclear. TRBV23-1 is an ORF; its function is uncertain. The CDR3 runs to 17 residues. Trimming stripped 1 base from V and 0 bases from J, with 10 bases between. CDR3 nucleotide sequence: TGCGCCAGCAGTCAATTGTTACCTCGCTCTGGGGCCAACGTCCTGACTTTC. It codes for CASSQLLPRSGANVLTF.

The V gene is TRBV5-6, the J gene TRBJ1-1, with 11 positions matching TRBD1. Trimming took 3 bases from V and 3 from J; bases not matched to a gene: 1. CDR3 length equals 14 residues. Germline V gives CDR1 SGHDT, CDR2 YYEEEE. The CDR3 DNA reads as TGTGCCAGCAGCTGGGGACAGGGGGACACTGAAGCTTTCTTT. Translated, it gives CASSWGQGDTEAFF.

V is TRBV6-5 and J is TRBJ1-6; TRBD1 matches at 9 bases. This CDR3 has 15 residues. V shed 11 bases and J 18 bases; nucleotides not matched to a gene: 23. Germline V gene lookup returns CDR1 MNHEY and CDR2 SVGAGI. The CDR3 DNA sequence: TGTGCCGCGGCCCCGCCGGGACAGGGCCCTCTGCACCCCCACTTT. It encodes CAAAPPGQGPLHPHF.

The J gene is TRBJ2-1, the V gene TRBV29-1, with D tentatively TRBD1 (5 bases). This CDR3 spans 10 amino acids. With 6 bases removed from V and 12 bases from J, the gap between germline ends came to 12 bases. Germline V gene lookup returns CDR1 SQVTM and CDR2 ANQGSEA. In DNA, the CDR3 is TGCAGCGTAAAAGGGGTGGCGCAGTTCTTC. Protein: CSVKGVAQFF.

The chain has TRBV7-2 and TRBJ2-3, with D maybe TRBD2 (5 bases). CDR3 length: 17 amino acids. Germline loops: CDR1 SGHTA, CDR2 FQGNSA. The ends were cut back, 1 base at V and 4 bases at J, with 18 bases in the middle. Here the CDR3 reads CASSLVFGVSGADTQYF. The CDR3, as DNA: TGTGCCAGCAGCTTAGTTTTCGGGGTTAGTGGCGCAGATACGCAGTATTTT.

The chain carries TRBV7-2 and TRBJ2-3; D not certain. Germline V gives CDR1 SGHTA, CDR2 FQGNSA. The CDR3 is 14 amino acids. V was trimmed by 4 bases and J by 4 bases, leaving 12 bases between them. CDR3 sequence reads: CASSSQPGADTQYF. The CDR3 DNA reads as TGTGCCAGCAGCTCACAACCGGGCGCAGATACGCAGTATTTT.

V usage is TRBV6-6 and J usage is TRBJ1-2; 8 nucleotides align to TRBD1. The V gene's germline CDR1 is MNHNY and CDR2 SVGAGI (reference sequence). V lost 6 bases, J lost 4 bases, and 4 bases stayed unmatched. This CDR3 is built from 13 residues. For the CDR3, the DNA is TGTGCCAGCAGCCTGACAGGGGCCTATGGCTACACCTTC. Residues: CASSLTGAYGYTF.

Turning to this clone: The same CDR3 is also encoded by other DNA sequences in this sample. The rearrangement links TRBV5-1 to TRBJ2-7; D is uncertain. Trimming left V 4 bases short and J 1 base short, with 9 bases between. CDR3 length: 13 amino acids. CDR1 is SGHRS and CDR2 is YFSETQ in the germline V gene. The CDR3 DNA reads as TGCGCCAGCAGCGTCCAGTCGTCCTACGAGCAGTACTTC. The encoded protein is CASSVQSSYEQYF.

The chain couples TRBV16 to TRBJ2-1; 12 nucleotides match TRBD2. This CDR3 comprises 16 residues. Germline V gene sequence: CDR1 KGHSY, CDR2 FQNENV. V gave up 6 bases and J gave up 6 bases; unmatched junction bases: 9. CDR3 coding DNA: TGTGCCAGCAGTTCCCTCACTAGCGGGGGGTCCAATGAGCAGTTCTTC. Translating gives CASSSLTSGGSNEQFF.

This chain links TRBV10-2 with TRBJ2-1, with 8 bases aligning to TRBD1. Germline V gene data show CDR1 as WSHSY and CDR2 as SAAADI. Trimming removed 4 bases from V and 1 base from J; junction bases left unmatched: 3. The CDR3 sequence is 15 residues long. For the CDR3, the DNA is TGCGCCAGCAGTGTTCGACAGGGGTCCTACAATGAGCAGTTCTTC. Translation: CASSVRQGSYNEQFF.

The V call is TRBV19, the J call TRBJ2-2, with a weak D call TRBD1 (6 bases). Between the trimmed V and J ends, which lost 4 bases and 1 base, there was a span of 7 bases. CDR3 length: 14 residues. Germline V gene data show CDR1 as LNHDA and CDR2 as SQIVND (reference sequence). This CDR3 is CASSKGGNTGELFF. CDR3 nucleotides: TGTGCCAGTAGTAAAGGGGGGAACACCGGGGAGCTGTTTTTT.

The J gene is TRBJ1-1, the V gene TRBV6-5; 8 nucleotides align to TRBD1. Germline CDR1 MNHEY, CDR2 SVGAGI. The trim removed 8 bases at V and 4 bases at J, leaving 12 bases unmatched. CDR3 length equals 15 residues. CDR3 protein: CASGLDRGWGTEAFF. CDR3 DNA sequence: TGTGCCAGCGGGTTAGACAGGGGATGGGGCACTGAAGCTTTCTTT.

CDR3 coding DNA: TGCGCCAGCAGCTCCCAAACCCTGGACAGGCGGTGGATCCAAGAGACCCAGTACTTC. Translation gives CASSSQTLDRRWIQETQYF. The chain employs TRBV5-1 and TRBJ2-5, with 7 bases aligning to TRBD1. The CDR3 is 19 residues long. Germline V lookup: CDR1 SGHRS, CDR2 YFSETQ. The ends lost 3 bases at V and 1 base at J; junction bases unmatched: 18.